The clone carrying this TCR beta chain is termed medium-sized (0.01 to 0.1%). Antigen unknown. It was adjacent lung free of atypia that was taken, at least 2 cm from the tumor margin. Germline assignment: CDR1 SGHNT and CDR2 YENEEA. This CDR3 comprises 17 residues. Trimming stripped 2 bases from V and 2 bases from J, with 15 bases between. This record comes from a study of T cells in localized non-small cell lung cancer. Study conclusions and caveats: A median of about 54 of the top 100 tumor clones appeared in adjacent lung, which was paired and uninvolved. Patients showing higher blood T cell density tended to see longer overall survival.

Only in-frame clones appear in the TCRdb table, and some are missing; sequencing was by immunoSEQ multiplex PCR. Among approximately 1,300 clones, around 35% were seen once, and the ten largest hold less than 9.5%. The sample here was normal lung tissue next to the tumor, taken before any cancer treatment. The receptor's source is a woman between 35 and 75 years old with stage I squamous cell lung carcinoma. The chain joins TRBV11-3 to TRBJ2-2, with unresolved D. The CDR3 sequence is CASSLIKGRVNTGELFF. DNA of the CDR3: TGTGCCAGCAGCTTAATCAAAGGCAGAGTAAACACCGGGGAGCTGTTTTTT.